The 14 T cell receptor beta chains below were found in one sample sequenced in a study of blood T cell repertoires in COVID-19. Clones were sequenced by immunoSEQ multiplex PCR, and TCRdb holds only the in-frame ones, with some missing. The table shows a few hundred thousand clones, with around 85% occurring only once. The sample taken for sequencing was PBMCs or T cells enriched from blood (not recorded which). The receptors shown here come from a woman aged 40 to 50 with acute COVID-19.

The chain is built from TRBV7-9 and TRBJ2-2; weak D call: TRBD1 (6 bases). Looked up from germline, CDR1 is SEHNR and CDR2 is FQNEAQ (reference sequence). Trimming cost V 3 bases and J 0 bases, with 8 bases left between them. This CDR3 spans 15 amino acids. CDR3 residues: CASSFRTANTGELFF. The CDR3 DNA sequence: TGTGCCAGCAGCTTTCGGACAGCGAACACCGGGGAGCTGTTTTTT.

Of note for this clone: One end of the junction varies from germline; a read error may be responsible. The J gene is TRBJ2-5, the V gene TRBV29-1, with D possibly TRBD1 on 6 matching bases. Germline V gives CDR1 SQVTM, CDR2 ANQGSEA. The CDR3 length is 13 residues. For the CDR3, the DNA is TGCAGCGTTCCCGGCCAGGGGAGAGAGGCCCAGTACTTC. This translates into CSVPGQGREAQYF.

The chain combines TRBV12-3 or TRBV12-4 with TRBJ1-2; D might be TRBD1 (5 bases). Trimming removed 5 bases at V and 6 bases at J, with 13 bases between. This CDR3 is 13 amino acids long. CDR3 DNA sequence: TGTGCCAGCAGTCAATCAGGGTTGCATGGCTACACCTTC. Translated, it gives CASSQSGLHGYTF.

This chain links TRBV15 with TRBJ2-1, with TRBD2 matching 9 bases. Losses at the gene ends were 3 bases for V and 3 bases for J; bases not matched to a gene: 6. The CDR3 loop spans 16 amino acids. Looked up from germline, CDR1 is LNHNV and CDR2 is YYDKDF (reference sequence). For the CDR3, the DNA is TGTGCCACCAGCAGCCAAGGACTAGCGCGCTACAATGAGCAGTTCTTC. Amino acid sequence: CATSSQGLARYNEQFF.

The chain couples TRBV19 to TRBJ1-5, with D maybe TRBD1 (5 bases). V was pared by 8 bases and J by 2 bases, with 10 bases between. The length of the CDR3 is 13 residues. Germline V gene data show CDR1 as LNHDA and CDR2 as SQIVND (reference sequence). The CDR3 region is CASRSGGNQPQHF. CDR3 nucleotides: TGTGCCAGTCGTTCGGGGGGCAATCAGCCCCAGCATTTT.

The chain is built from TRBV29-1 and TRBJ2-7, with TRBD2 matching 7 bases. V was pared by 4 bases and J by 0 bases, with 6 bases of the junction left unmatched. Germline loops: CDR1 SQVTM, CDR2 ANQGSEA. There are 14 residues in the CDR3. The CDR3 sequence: CSVVAGVSSYEQYF. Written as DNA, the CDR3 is TGCAGCGTTGTTGCGGGAGTAAGCTCCTACGAGCAGTACTTC.

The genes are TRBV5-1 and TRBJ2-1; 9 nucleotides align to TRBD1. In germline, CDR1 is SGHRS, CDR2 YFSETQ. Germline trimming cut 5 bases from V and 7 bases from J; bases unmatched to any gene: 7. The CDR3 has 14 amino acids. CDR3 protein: CASSGQGMLNEQFF. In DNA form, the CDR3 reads TGCGCCAGCAGTGGACAGGGGATGTTAAATGAGCAGTTCTTC.

For the CDR3, the DNA is TGTGCCAGCACCTTAGCAGCTGAAGCTTTCTTT. Translated: CASTLAAEAFF. The genes are TRBV28 and TRBJ1-1; D is uncertain. This CDR3 region has 11 residues. The V end lost 7 bases, the J end lost 6 bases, and 9 bases lay between the germline ends. Germline V lookup: CDR1 MDHEN, CDR2 SYDVKM.

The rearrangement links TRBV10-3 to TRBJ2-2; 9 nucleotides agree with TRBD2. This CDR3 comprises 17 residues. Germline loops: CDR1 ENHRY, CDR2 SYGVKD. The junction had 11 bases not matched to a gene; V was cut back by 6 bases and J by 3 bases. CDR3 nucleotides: TGTGCCATCAGCTTTAGGGAGCGGGAGGTATACACCGGGGAGCTGTTTTTT. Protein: CAISFREREVYTGELFF.

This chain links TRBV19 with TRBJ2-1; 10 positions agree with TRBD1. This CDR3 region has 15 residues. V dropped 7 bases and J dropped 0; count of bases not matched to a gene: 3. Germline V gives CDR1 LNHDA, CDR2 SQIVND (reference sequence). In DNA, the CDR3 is TGTGCCAGTACCTGGACAGGGGGCTCCTACAATGAGCAGTTCTTC. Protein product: CASTWTGGSYNEQFF.

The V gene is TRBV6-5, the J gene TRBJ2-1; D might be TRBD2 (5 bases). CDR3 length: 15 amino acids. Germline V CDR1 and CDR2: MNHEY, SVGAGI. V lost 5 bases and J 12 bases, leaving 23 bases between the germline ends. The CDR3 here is CASSPGTNVGIGQFF. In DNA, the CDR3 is TGTGCCAGCAGTCCGGGAACTAATGTTGGGATAGGGCAGTTCTTC.

CDR3 DNA sequence: TGTGCCAGCAGCCAGCCACTCGGACTAGCGGGGGACACCGGGGAGCTGTTTTTT. This sequence encodes CASSQPLGLAGDTGELFF. This chain links TRBV5-6 with TRBJ2-2, with 13 bases fitting TRBD2. The V and J ends lost 4 bases and 3 bases, in that order; junction bases with no gene match: 9. CDR1 and CDR2 (germline): SGHDT, YYEEEE. The CDR3 is 18 amino acids.

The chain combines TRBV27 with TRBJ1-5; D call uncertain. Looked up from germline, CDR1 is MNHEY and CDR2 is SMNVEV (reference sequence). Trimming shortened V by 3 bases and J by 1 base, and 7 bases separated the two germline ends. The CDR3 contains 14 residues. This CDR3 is CASSFSGSNQPQHF. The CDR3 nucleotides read TGTGCCAGCAGTTTCTCGGGGAGCAATCAGCCCCAGCATTTT.

Here the CDR3 reads CASSLAGTWRDEQFF. CDR3 DNA: TGTGCCAGCAGTTTAGCCGGGACATGGCGAGATGAGCAGTTCTTC. V and J are TRBV27 and TRBJ2-1; weak D call: TRBD1 (6 bases). CDR3 length: 15 amino acids. CDR1 is MNHEY, CDR2 SMNVEV, per germline (reference sequence). Trimming removed 2 bases from V and 8 bases from J, with 16 bases in between.